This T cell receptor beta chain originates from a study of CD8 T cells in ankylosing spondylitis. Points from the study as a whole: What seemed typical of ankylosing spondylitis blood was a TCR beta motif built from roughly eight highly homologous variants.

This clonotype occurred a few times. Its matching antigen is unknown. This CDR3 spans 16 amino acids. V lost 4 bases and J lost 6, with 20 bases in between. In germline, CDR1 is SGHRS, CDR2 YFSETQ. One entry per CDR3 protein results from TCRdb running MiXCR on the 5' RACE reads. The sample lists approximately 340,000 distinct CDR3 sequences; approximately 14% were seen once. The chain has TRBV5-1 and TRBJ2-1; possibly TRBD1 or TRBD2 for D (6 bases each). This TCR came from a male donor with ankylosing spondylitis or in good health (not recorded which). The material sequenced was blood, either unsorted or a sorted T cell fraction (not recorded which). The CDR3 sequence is CASSVQQGGSGNEQFF. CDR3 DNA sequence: TGCGCCAGCAGCGTCCAACAGGGAGGCTCGGGCAATGAGCAGTTCTTC. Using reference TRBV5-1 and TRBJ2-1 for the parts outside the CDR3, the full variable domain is KAGVTQTPRYLIKTRGQQVTLSCSPISGHRSVSWYQQTPGQGLQFLFEYFSETQRNKGNFPGRFSGRQFSNSRSEMNVSTLELGDSALYLCASSVQQGGSGNEQFFGPGTRLTVL.